The 15 T cell receptor beta chains below come from one sample, sequenced in a study of cytomegalovirus exposure and HLA in healthy donors. The study ran its PCR with 60 Vbeta and 13 Jbeta primers. Clones were sequenced by immunoSEQ multiplex PCR, and TCRdb holds only the in-frame ones, with some missing. The repertoire shows 150,000 to 200,000 clones; the top ten hold 0.65% to 0.9%. Sequenced input: PBMCs. The receptors were gathered from a woman younger than 30 in good health and CMV-seropositive.

V gene TRBV5-1 combines with J gene TRBJ1-3; 7 positions match TRBD1. Looked up from germline, CDR1 is SGHRS and CDR2 is YFSETQ. This CDR3 spans 17 amino acids. Trimming at V came to 0 bases and at J to 1 base, leaving 7 bases not matched to a gene. CDR3 nucleotides: TGCGCCAGCAGCTTGGGACAGGGACTAGGATCTGGAAACACCATATATTTT. The encoded protein is CASSLGQGLGSGNTIYF.

The rearrangement joins TRBV9 to TRBJ1-2; weak D call: TRBD1 (6 bases). CDR3 size: 14 residues. V dropped 3 bases and J dropped 8 bases, with 17 bases sitting between them. Germline V gives CDR1 SGDLS, CDR2 YYNGEE. The CDR3 loop is CASSDYAGDGGYTF. Here the CDR3 DNA reads TGTGCCAGCAGCGATTATGCAGGGGACGGAGGCTACACCTTC. The full variable domain, its missing parts supplied by reference TRBV9 and TRBJ1-2, is DSGVTQTPKHLITATGQRVTLRCSPRSGDLSVYWYQQSLDQGLQFLIQYYNGEERAKGNILERFSAQQFPDLHSELNLSSLELGDSALYFCASSDYAGDGGYTFGSGTRLTVV.

The J gene is TRBJ1-5, the V gene TRBV30; D not certain. The CDR3 runs 17 residues. V lost 3 bases and J 0 bases, leaving 18 bases between the germline ends. The germline V gene encodes CDR1 GTSNPN and CDR2 SVGIG (reference sequence). The DNA of the CDR3 is TGTGCCTGGAGCTACTCGGGGAGGGTTATTAGCAATCAGCCCCAGCATTTT. Protein product: CAWSYSGRVISNQPQHF.

The chain combines TRBV7-9 with TRBJ1-5; the match to TRBD1 covers 7 bases. J lost 3 bases, V lost 5 bases, and 4 bases had no gene match. Germline CDR1 reads SEHNR; CDR2 reads FQNEAQ (reference sequence). The CDR3 runs to 14 residues. CDR3 sequence: CASSMTGNNQPQHF. Written as DNA, the CDR3 is TGTGCCAGCAGCATGACAGGGAACAATCAGCCCCAGCATTTT.

The chain has TRBV5-8 and TRBJ1-2; a weak D match, TRBD1 (5 bases). This CDR3 region has 12 residues. Trimming took 6 bases from V and 8 from J, leaving 14 bases between them. Germline loops: CDR1 SGHTS, CDR2 YDEGEE. CDR3 bases: TGTGCCAGCACCAGGGCCCTCGGCGGCTACACCTTC. Translated: CASTRALGGYTF.

V is TRBV7-2 and J is TRBJ2-3; the D is unclear. This CDR3 spans 12 amino acids. Germline V gene sequence: CDR1 SGHTA, CDR2 FQGNSA. Trimming removed 5 bases at V and 5 bases at J, with 8 bases between. The CDR3 DNA is TGTGCCAGCAGCCAGACGGGAGATACGCAGTATTTT. It codes for CASSQTGDTQYF.

The chain is built from TRBV18 and TRBJ1-1, with unresolved D. CDR1 and CDR2 from the germline V gene are KGHSH and LQKENI. This CDR3 comprises 12 residues. V was cut by 3 bases and J by 5 bases, with 7 bases left in between. The CDR3 region has the DNA TGTGCCAGCTCACCCCGGGAGACTGAAGCTTTCTTT. Protein: CASSPRETEAFF.

This chain joins TRBV15 and TRBJ2-7; 7 bases are a match to TRBD1. CDR3 length equals 15 residues. The V gene end was trimmed by 5 bases and the J gene end by 4 bases; junction bases not matched to a gene: 11. Germline values: CDR1 LNHNV, CDR2 YYDKDF (reference sequence). The CDR3 reads CATSPVTGTAYEQYF. The CDR3 nucleotides are TGTGCCACCAGCCCTGTTACCGGGACAGCTTACGAGCAGTACTTC.

The V call is TRBV6-5, the J call TRBJ2-7; D is ambiguous. The CDR3 runs to 13 residues. V lost 6 bases, J lost 3 bases, and 12 bases lay in between. Germline lookup yields CDR1 MNHEY and CDR2 SVGAGI. The CDR3 protein is CASSQTGVYEQYF. The CDR3 nucleotides read TGTGCCAGCAGCCAGACTGGCGTCTACGAGCAGTACTTC.

CDR3 residues: CASSGYRGHEAFF. In nucleotides, the CDR3 is TGCGCCAGCAGCGGTTACAGGGGCCATGAAGCTTTCTTT. This sequence joins TRBV5-1 and TRBJ1-1; 7 bases map to TRBD1. Germline lookup yields CDR1 SGHRS and CDR2 YFSETQ. The CDR3 covers 13 residues. V lost 4 bases and J lost 7; bases outside the gene matches: 7.

The chain joins TRBV19 to TRBJ2-4, with 11 bases fitting TRBD2. The CDR3 spans 18 residues. Germline loops: CDR1 LNHDA, CDR2 SQIVND (reference sequence). J lost 6 bases, V lost 8 bases, and 18 bases had no gene match. CDR3: CASRDSWGLADQGNIQYF. For the CDR3, the DNA is TGTGCCAGTCGCGATTCCTGGGGACTAGCGGACCAGGGAAACATTCAGTACTTC.

The genes are TRBV9 and TRBJ2-7; tentatively, D is TRBD2 (6 bases). The CDR3 is 15 residues long. Germline assignment: CDR1 SGDLS and CDR2 YYNGEE. The V gene lost 2 bases and the J gene lost 2 bases, with 14 bases spanning the gap. The CDR3: CASSVGSGSTYEQYF. DNA for the CDR3: TGTGCCAGCAGCGTCGGTAGCGGATCTACCTACGAGCAGTACTTC.

V gene TRBV5-1 combines with J gene TRBJ2-1; D is possibly TRBD2 (5 bases). This CDR3 comprises 15 residues. Germline lookup yields CDR1 SGHRS and CDR2 YFSETQ. Trimming shortened V by 5 bases and J by 1 base, and 13 bases separated the two germline ends. This chain's CDR3 is CASSQEGGSYNEQFF. The CDR3 nucleotides are TGCGCCAGCAGTCAAGAGGGTGGATCCTACAATGAGCAGTTCTTC. Combining the CDR3 with reference TRBV5-1 and TRBJ2-1 gives the whole variable domain KAGVTQTPRYLIKTRGQQVTLSCSPISGHRSVSWYQQTPGQGLQFLFEYFSETQRNKGNFPGRFSGRQFSNSRSEMNVSTLELGDSALYLCASSQEGGSYNEQFFGPGTRLTVL.

This chain links TRBV6-1 with TRBJ1-2; perhaps TRBD1 as D (5 bases). There are 13 residues in the CDR3. The V end lost 3 bases, the J end lost 3 bases, and 8 bases lay between the germline ends. Germline CDR1 is MNHNS and CDR2 is SASEGT. The CDR3 nucleotides are TGTGCCAGCAGTGACCCACAGGACTATGGCTACACCTTC. This encodes CASSDPQDYGYTF.

With regard to this clone: Other DNA sequences in this specimen translate into the identical CDR3. The chain is built from TRBV7-9 and TRBJ2-1; unclear D gene. V lost 3 bases and J 5 bases, leaving 2 bases between the germline ends. Germline CDR1 SEHNR, CDR2 FQNEAQ (reference sequence). This CDR3 has 11 residues. The CDR3: CASSFNNEQFF. The CDR3 coding sequence is TGTGCCAGCAGCTTTAACAATGAGCAGTTCTTC.